The 30 T cell receptor beta chains presented below share a single source sample, sequenced in a study of graft-versus-host responses after intestinal transplantation. These receptors' targets are unknown. Produced via immunoSEQ multiplex PCR; TCRdb's table is partial and in-frame only. The sample yields 80,000 to 95,000 clones, 75% to 95% seen once. Sequenced material: unstimulated CD8+ T cells sorted from spleen or lymph node cells, taken before intestinal transplant. Receptors were obtained from a human donor who received an intestinal transplant.

V and J are TRBV6-1 and TRBJ2-3, with TRBD2 matching over 13 bases. This CDR3 region has 17 residues. Germline-derived CDR1 and CDR2 are MNHNS and SASEGT. V shed 4 bases, J shed 1 base, and the junction held 5 bases outside the gene matches. CDR3 protein: CASSGAGLAGGTDTQYF. Written as DNA, the CDR3 is TGTGCCAGCAGTGGCGCCGGACTAGCGGGAGGCACAGATACGCAGTATTTT.

The V gene is TRBV19, the J gene TRBJ1-4; no clear D. The CDR3 is 15 amino acids. V was shortened by 1 base and J by 2 bases, with 8 bases between the two germline ends. Germline V CDR1 and CDR2: LNHDA, SQIVND (reference sequence). The CDR3 reads CASSIAGETNEKLFF. The CDR3 nucleotides are TGTGCCAGTAGTATAGCGGGAGAGACTAATGAAAAACTGTTTTTT.

This chain joins TRBV7-9 and TRBJ1-1; D is possibly TRBD1 (6 bases). V lost 5 bases to trimming and J lost 5 bases, with 15 bases between them. Germline CDR1 is SEHNR and CDR2 is FQNEAQ (reference sequence). The CDR3 has 14 residues. The CDR3 region is CASSLTGLGTEAFF. The CDR3 DNA is TGTGCCAGCAGCCTCACAGGGCTAGGAACTGAAGCTTTCTTT.

The rearrangement joins TRBV7-9 to TRBJ2-7, with D perhaps matching TRBD2 (6 bases). Germline CDR1 SEHNR, CDR2 FQNEAQ (reference sequence). This CDR3 has 13 residues. V lost 5 bases and J 2 bases, leaving 10 bases between the germline ends. Here the CDR3 DNA reads TGTGCCAGCAGCGGGACTCTTGCCTACGAGCAGTACTTC. Residues: CASSGTLAYEQYF. The entire variable domain, with the rest obtained from reference TRBV7-9 and TRBJ2-7, is as follows: DTGVSQNPRHKITKRGQNVTFRCDPISEHNRLYWYRQTLGQGPEFLTYFQNEAQLEKSRLLSDRFSAERPKGSFSTLEIQRTEQGDSAMYLCASSGTLAYEQYFGPGTRLTVT.

V is TRBV6-5 and J is TRBJ2-3, with 8 bases that match TRBD2. This CDR3 has 16 residues. Germline loops: CDR1 MNHEY, CDR2 SVGAGI. The V and J ends lost 4 bases and 3 bases, in that order; junction bases with no gene match: 9. CDR3 bases: TGTGCCAGCAGTTTGATAAGCGGGGGAGGGACAGATACGCAGTATTTT. Translated: CASSLISGGGTDTQYF.

CDR3 bases: TGTGCCAGCAGCCAAGATATCACCGTCACCTATGGCTACACCTTC. It yields the protein CASSQDITVTYGYTF. The chain joins TRBV4-2 to TRBJ1-2, with D hard to call. CDR3 length equals 15 residues. Germline-derived CDR1 and CDR2 are LGHNA and YNFKEQ. V gave up 0 bases and J gave up 4 bases, with 12 bases separating them.

The gene calls are TRBV5-5 and TRBJ2-7; D might be TRBD1 (6 bases). Deletions cut 3 bases from V and 6 bases from J, with 16 bases between. Looked up from germline, CDR1 is SGHKS and CDR2 is YYEKEE (reference sequence). This CDR3 contains 14 residues. The CDR3 region is CASSYPRGSGEQYF. CDR3 bases: TGTGCCAGCAGCTACCCCAGGGGCTCGGGCGAGCAGTACTTC.

The count of this clone is one. The rearrangement joins TRBV6-4 to TRBJ1-6; D may be TRBD1 (6 bases). Germline lookup yields CDR1 MRHNA and CDR2 SNTAGT. CDR3 length: 18 residues. The V and J ends lost 2 bases and 3 bases respectively, with 17 bases between them. This CDR3 is CASSDGGHRDLYNSPLHF. CDR3 DNA sequence: TGTGCCAGCAGTGACGGCGGCCACAGGGACCTCTATAATTCACCCCTCCACTTT.

The CDR3: CASSFPDPFYNEQFF. The CDR3 bases are TGCGCCAGCAGCTTCCCGGACCCATTTTACAATGAGCAGTTCTTC. The V call is TRBV5-1, the J call TRBJ2-1; no firm D call. The germline V and J ends were trimmed by 2 bases and 4 bases, with 13 bases remaining between them. The germline gives CDR1 SGHRS, CDR2 YFSETQ. The CDR3 covers 15 residues.

The gene calls are TRBV11-2 and TRBJ2-7; no clear D gene. The ends were cut back, 0 bases at V and 2 bases at J, with 11 bases in the middle. The CDR3 contains 15 residues. CDR1 and CDR2 (germline): SGHAT, FQNNGV. The CDR3 region has the DNA TGTGCCAGCAGCTTAGATCTCGGCGGAGCCTACGAGCAGTACTTC. Its translation is CASSLDLGGAYEQYF.

The genes are TRBV14 and TRBJ2-5; weak D call: TRBD1 (5 bases). V was cut by 4 bases and J by 10 bases, with 19 bases left in between. The CDR3 is made up of 14 amino acids. The V gene's germline CDR1 is SGHDN and CDR2 FVKESK. CDR3 residues: CASSPGHGQWGQYF. DNA of the CDR3: TGTGCCAGCAGCCCAGGACACGGGCAATGGGGCCAGTACTTC.

This clone was seen a single time. DNA for the CDR3: TGTGCCAGCAGAGGGACAGGGGGCTCGGAGACCCAGTACTTC. As protein: CASRGTGGSETQYF. This chain joins TRBV6-5 and TRBJ2-5; 12 bases match TRBD1. CDR3 length equals 14 residues. Germline V gives CDR1 MNHEY, CDR2 SVGAGI. The junction had 4 bases not matched to a gene; V was cut back by 6 bases and J by 5 bases.

V is TRBV2 and J is TRBJ1-5; possible D gene TRBD1, 6 bases. V dropped 4 bases and J dropped 0 bases, with 10 bases sitting between them. The length of the CDR3 is 15 residues. The germline CDR1 and CDR2 sequences are SNHLY and FYNNEI. CDR3 sequence: CASSVSGASNQPQHF. Here the CDR3 DNA reads TGTGCCAGCAGTGTTTCGGGGGCTAGCAATCAGCCCCAGCATTTT.

The chain links TRBV7-9 to TRBJ2-7, with unresolved D. The CDR3 length is 13 residues. The V and J ends lost 1 base and 3 bases respectively, with 7 bases between them. Germline CDR1 reads SEHNR; CDR2 reads FQNEAQ (reference sequence). The CDR3: CASSLDWIYEQYF. Here the CDR3 DNA reads TGTGCCAGCAGCTTAGATTGGATCTACGAGCAGTACTTC.

The chain joins TRBV10-1 to TRBJ1-5; 9 bases line up with TRBD1. The CDR3 loop spans 14 amino acids. Germline values: CDR1 WNHNN, CDR2 SYGVQD (reference sequence). The V and J ends lost 5 bases and 7 bases, in that order; junction bases with no gene match: 6. The CDR3: CASSTGGSEQPQHF. The CDR3 bases are TGCGCCAGCAGTACAGGGGGCTCGGAGCAGCCCCAGCATTTT.

The V call is TRBV6-5, the J call TRBJ2-1; 9 nucleotides line up with TRBD1. V shed 9 bases and J 1 base; nucleotides not matched to a gene: 4. Germline CDR1 is MNHEY and CDR2 is SVGAGI. This CDR3 is 14 amino acids long. The CDR3 DNA reads as TGTGCCAGTCATGGACAGGGGTCCTACAATGAGCAGTTCTTC. It specifies CASHGQGSYNEQFF.

The CDR3 DNA reads as TGCGCCAGCAGCTTGGGACAGGAACTAAACTATGGCTACACCTTC. Translated: CASSLGQELNYGYTF. The chain couples TRBV5-1 to TRBJ1-2, with D perhaps TRBD1 (6 bases). In germline, CDR1 is SGHRS, CDR2 YFSETQ. The germline V and J ends were trimmed by 0 bases and 2 bases, with 11 bases remaining between them. The CDR3 loop spans 15 amino acids.

This clone was counted at least ten times. The chain recombines TRBV6-5 with TRBJ1-2; D might be TRBD1 (6 bases). Germline values: CDR1 MNHEY, CDR2 SVGAGI. The CDR3 loop spans 15 amino acids. V lost 2 bases and J 5 bases, leaving 15 bases between the germline ends. CDR3: CASSYLGGLGYGYTF. The CDR3 DNA reads as TGTGCCAGCAGTTACCTTGGGGGCCTCGGGTATGGCTACACCTTC.

Only a few counts were recorded for this clone. This chain links TRBV28 with TRBJ2-6; TRBD2 is a possible D gene (5 bases). With 7 bases removed from V and 2 bases from J, the gap between germline ends came to 15 bases. CDR1 MDHEN and CDR2 SYDVKM come from the germline V gene. This CDR3 spans 16 amino acids. The CDR3 spells CASTPIEGTGANVLTF. The CDR3 DNA sequence: TGTGCCAGCACCCCAATCGAGGGTACTGGGGCCAACGTCCTGACTTTC.

A few counts support this clone. V gene TRBV7-2 combines with J gene TRBJ2-7, with D hard to call. Looked up from germline, CDR1 is SGHTA and CDR2 is FQGNSA. Deletions cut 6 bases from V and 0 bases from J, with 18 bases between. The CDR3 sequence is 16 residues long. The CDR3 DNA reads as TGTGCCAGCAGTGAATTAGGGAACAGTTACTCCTACGAGCAGTACTTC. Protein: CASSELGNSYSYEQYF.

V is TRBV2 and J is TRBJ2-3; D may be TRBD2 (6 bases). With 7 bases removed from V and 4 bases from J, the gap between germline ends came to 15 bases. The CDR3 sequence is 14 residues long. Germline V CDR1 and CDR2: SNHLY, FYNNEI. The CDR3 is CASIPGGISDTQYF. The CDR3 DNA reads TGTGCCAGCATTCCCGGGGGAATCTCAGATACGCAGTATTTT.

The CDR3 sequence is CASSPNSQGPGDEKLFF. DNA for the CDR3: TGTGCCAGCAGCCCGAATAGTCAGGGTCCGGGGGATGAAAAACTGTTTTTT. The rearrangement links TRBV9 to TRBJ1-4, with D maybe TRBD1 (5 bases). The germline V gene has CDR1 SGDLS and CDR2 YYNGEE. The CDR3 totals 17 residues. V was trimmed by 4 bases and J by 6 bases, leaving 22 bases between them. The full variable domain, rest sourced from reference TRBV9 and TRBJ1-4, is DSGVTQTPKHLITATGQRVTLRCSPRSGDLSVYWYQQSLDQGLQFLIQYYNGEERAKGNILERFSAQQFPDLHSELNLSSLELGDSALYFCASSPNSQGPGDEKLFFGSGTQLSVL.

This clone was seen a few times. One base separates it from a far larger clone, so it is likely a read error. This rearrangement joins TRBV10-1 to TRBJ2-7; D might be TRBD2 (5 bases). The CDR3 sequence is 13 residues long. Germline values: CDR1 WNHNN, CDR2 SYGVQD (reference sequence). V was shortened by 4 bases and J by 3 bases, with 10 bases between the two germline ends. This chain's CDR3 is CASSAGYVYEQYF. CDR3 in DNA: TGCGCCAGCAGTGCGGGATACGTCTACGAGCAGTACTTC.

The genes are TRBV27 and TRBJ2-7; TRBD2 matches 7 bases. CDR1 is MNHEY, CDR2 SMNVEV, per germline (reference sequence). V shed 5 bases and J 1 base; nucleotides not matched to a gene: 8. The length of the CDR3 is 15 residues. DNA of the CDR3: TGTGCCAGCAGTCCCGTTTTCGGGGGGTCCTACGAGCAGTACTTC. Amino acids: CASSPVFGGSYEQYF.

V usage is TRBV28 and J usage is TRBJ2-7; 10 bases are shared with TRBD2. Germline V gene lookup returns CDR1 MDHEN and CDR2 SYDVKM. CDR3 length: 16 residues. Trimming removed 6 bases from V and 3 bases from J; junction bases left unmatched: 11. CDR3 sequence: CASSPTLAGENYEQYF. CDR3 nucleotide sequence: TGTGCCAGCAGCCCGACCCTAGCGGGAGAAAACTACGAGCAGTACTTC.

This sequence joins TRBV27 and TRBJ2-7; TRBD1 is a possible D gene (5 bases). V shed 0 bases and J shed 5 bases, with 20 bases lying between them. The CDR3 consists of 17 residues. CDR1 and CDR2 (germline): MNHEY, SMNVEV (reference sequence). The CDR3: CASSLSSEGAYRNEQYF. CDR3 nucleotides: TGTGCCAGCAGTTTATCGAGCGAAGGGGCATACAGGAACGAGCAGTACTTC.

The rearrangement joins TRBV19 to TRBJ1-2; D is unclear. Germline CDR1 LNHDA, CDR2 SQIVND (reference sequence). The CDR3 length is 10 residues. V lost 8 bases to trimming and J lost 4 bases, with 5 bases between them. CDR3 sequence (DNA): TGTGCCAGTGGCCTCTATGGCTACACCTTC. It yields the protein CASGLYGYTF.

The CDR3 loop is CASSVASGDTDTQYF. For the CDR3, the DNA is TGTGCCAGCAGTGTTGCTAGCGGGGACACAGATACGCAGTATTTT. The J gene is TRBJ2-3, the V gene TRBV2, with TRBD2 matching 9 bases. V lost 4 bases, J lost 2 bases, and 4 bases stayed unmatched. The CDR3 runs 15 residues. Germline V gene sequence: CDR1 SNHLY, CDR2 FYNNEI. Full variable domain (outside the CDR3, taken from reference TRBV2 and TRBJ2-3): EPEVTQTPSHQVTQMGQEVILRCVPISNHLYFYWYRQILGQKVEFLVSFYNNEISEKSEIFDDQFSVERPDGSNFTLKIRSTKLEDSAMYFCASSVASGDTDTQYFGPGTRLTVL.

The CDR3 loop is CASSQDSLAASYEQYF. The CDR3 coding sequence is TGTGCCAGCAGCCAAGATAGCCTAGCGGCCTCCTACGAGCAGTACTTC. The V call is TRBV14, the J call TRBJ2-7, with 7 bases lining up with TRBD2. The ends lost 0 bases at V and 0 bases at J; junction bases unmatched: 5. The CDR3 covers 16 residues. CDR1 and CDR2 from the germline V gene are SGHDN and FVKESK.

This chain connects TRBV13 to TRBJ1-6; TRBD1 matches at 7 bases. CDR3 length: 14 residues. From germline, CDR1 is PRHDT and CDR2 FYEKMQ (reference sequence). Trimming removed 5 bases from V and 5 bases from J; junction bases left unmatched: 3. Here the CDR3 reads CASSPTGNNSPLHF. DNA of the CDR3: TGTGCCAGCAGCCCGACAGGGAATAATTCACCCCTCCACTTT.